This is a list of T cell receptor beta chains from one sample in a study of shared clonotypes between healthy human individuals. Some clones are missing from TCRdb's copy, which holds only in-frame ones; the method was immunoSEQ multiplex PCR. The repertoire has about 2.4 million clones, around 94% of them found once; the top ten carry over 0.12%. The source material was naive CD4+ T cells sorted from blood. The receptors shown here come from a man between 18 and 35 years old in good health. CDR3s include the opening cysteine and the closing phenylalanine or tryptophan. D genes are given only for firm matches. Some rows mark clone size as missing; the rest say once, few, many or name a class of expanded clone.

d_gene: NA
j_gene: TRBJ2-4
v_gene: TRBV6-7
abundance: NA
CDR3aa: CASTPGGPQSRIQYF
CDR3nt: TGTGCCAGCACCCCGGGCGGGCCCCAAAGTCGCATTCAGTACTTC

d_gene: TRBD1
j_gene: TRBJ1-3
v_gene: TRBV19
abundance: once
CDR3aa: CASHSGTVGNTIYF
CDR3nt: TGTGCCAGCCACTCCGGGACAGTTGGAAACACCATATATTTT

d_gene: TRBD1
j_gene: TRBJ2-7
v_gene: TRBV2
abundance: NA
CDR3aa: CASSKDRYSYEQYF
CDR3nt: TGTGCCAGCAGTAAGGACAGGTACTCCTACGAGCAGTACTTC

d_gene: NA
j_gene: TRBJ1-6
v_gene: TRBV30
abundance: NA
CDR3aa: CAWRLGHLSSYNSPLHF
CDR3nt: TGTGCCTGGCGGCTCGGACACCTGAGCTCCTATAATTCACCCCTCCACTTT

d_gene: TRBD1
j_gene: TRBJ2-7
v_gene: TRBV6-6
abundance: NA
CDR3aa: CASISRLRTGGDEQYF
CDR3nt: TGTGCCAGCATCTCCCGCCTAAGGACAGGGGGGGACGAGCAGTACTTC

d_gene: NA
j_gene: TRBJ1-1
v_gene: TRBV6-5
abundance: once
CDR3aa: CASSYSNPGLNTEAFF
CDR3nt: TGTGCCAGCAGTTACTCGAATCCGGGTTTGAACACTGAAGCTTTCTTT

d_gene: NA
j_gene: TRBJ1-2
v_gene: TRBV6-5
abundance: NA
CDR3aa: CASRSPGGGGYTF
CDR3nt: TGTGCCAGCAGATCCCCGGGGGGAGGTGGCTACACCTTC

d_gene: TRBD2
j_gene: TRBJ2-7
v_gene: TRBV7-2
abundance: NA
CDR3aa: CASSSLAGRYEQYF
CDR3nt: TGTGCCAGCAGCTCCCTAGCGGGGCGCTACGAGCAGTACTTC

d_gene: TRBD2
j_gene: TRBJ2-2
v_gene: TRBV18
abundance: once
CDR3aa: CASSQGLADLTGELFF
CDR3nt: TGTGCCAGCTCACAGGGACTAGCGGATCTCACCGGGGAGCTGTTTTTT

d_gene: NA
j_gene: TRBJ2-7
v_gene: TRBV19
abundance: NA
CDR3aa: CASSISRVSYEQYF
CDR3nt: TGTGCCAGTAGTATAAGCAGGGTATCCTACGAGCAGTACTTC

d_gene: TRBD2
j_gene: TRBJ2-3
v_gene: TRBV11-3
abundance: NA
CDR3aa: CASSAGTSGAPEEDTQYF
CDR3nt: TGTGCCAGCAGCGCGGGGACTAGCGGAGCCCCCGAAGAAGATACGCAGTATTTT

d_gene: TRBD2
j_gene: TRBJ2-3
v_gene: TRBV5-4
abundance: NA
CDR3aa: CASSLASGKTDTQYF
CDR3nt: TGTGCCAGCAGCTTGGCTAGCGGGAAGACAGATACGCAGTATTTT

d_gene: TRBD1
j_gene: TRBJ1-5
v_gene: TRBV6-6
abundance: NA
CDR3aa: CASIELTGGDQPQHF
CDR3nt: TGTGCCAGCATCGAATTGACAGGGGGGGACCAGCCCCAGCATTTT

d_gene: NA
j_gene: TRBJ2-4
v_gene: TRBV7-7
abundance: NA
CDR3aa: CASSLAEQASAGIQYF
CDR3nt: TGTGCTAGCAGCTTAGCGGAGCAGGCATCGGCGGGAATTCAGTACTTC

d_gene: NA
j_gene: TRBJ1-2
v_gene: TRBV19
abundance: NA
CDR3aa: CASSTAGGINYGYTF
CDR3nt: TGTGCCAGTAGTACGGCGGGGGGGATTAACTATGGCTACACCTTC

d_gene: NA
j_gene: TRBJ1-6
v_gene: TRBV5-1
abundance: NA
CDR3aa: CASSLINGDSPLHF
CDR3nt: TGCGCCAGCAGCTTGATAAACGGGGATTCACCCCTCCACTTT

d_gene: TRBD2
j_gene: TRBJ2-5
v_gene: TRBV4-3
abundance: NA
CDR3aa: CASSQETASGQETQYF
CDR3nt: TGCGCCAGCAGCCAAGAGACTGCTAGCGGCCAAGAGACCCAGTACTTC

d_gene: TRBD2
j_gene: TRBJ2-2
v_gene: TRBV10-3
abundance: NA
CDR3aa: CAIPLAGVPTGELFF
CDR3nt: TGTGCCATCCCCTTGGCGGGAGTTCCGACCGGGGAGCTGTTTTTT

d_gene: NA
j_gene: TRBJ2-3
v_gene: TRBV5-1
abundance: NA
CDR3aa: CASSLEGVPTDTQYF
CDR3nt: TGCGCCAGCAGCTTGGAAGGGGTTCCCACAGATACGCAGTATTTT

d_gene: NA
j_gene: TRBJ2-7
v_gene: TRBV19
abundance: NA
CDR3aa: CASSAQTTGGGAGLYEQYF
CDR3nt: TGTGCCAGTAGTGCGCAGACTACTGGGGGAGGAGCGGGCCTCTACGAGCAGTACTTC

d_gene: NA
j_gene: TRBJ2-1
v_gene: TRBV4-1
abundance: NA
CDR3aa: CASSQDEGRVVYNEQFF
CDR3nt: TGCGCCAGCAGCCAAGATGAAGGACGAGTGGTCTACAATGAGCAGTTCTTC

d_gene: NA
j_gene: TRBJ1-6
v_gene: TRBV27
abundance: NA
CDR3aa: CASSPSGTALNSPLHF
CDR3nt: TGTGCCAGCAGTCCCTCCGGGACGGCCCTTAATTCACCCCTCCACTTT